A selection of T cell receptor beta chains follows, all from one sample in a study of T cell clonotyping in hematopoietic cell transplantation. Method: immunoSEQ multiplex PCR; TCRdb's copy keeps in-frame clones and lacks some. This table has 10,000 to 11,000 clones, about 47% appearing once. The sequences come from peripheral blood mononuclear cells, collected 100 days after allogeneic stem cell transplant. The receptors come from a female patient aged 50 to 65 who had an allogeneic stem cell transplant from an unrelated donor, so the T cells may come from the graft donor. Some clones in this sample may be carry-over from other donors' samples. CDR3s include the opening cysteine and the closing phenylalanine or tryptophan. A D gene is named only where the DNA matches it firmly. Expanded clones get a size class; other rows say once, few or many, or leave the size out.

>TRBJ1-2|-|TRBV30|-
TGTGCCTGGAGTCGAGGGACGTCCACCTACTATGGCTACACCTTC
CAWSRGTSTYYGYTF
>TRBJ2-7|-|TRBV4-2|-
TGTGCCAGCAGCCAAACGCTAGGAGGGAACGAGCAGTACTTC
CASSQTLGGNEQYF
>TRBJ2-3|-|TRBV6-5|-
TGTGCCAGCAGTTACCACGGGGGTAGCACAGATACGCAGTATTTT
CASSYHGGSTDTQYF
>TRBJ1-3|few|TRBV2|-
TGTGCCAGCAAAGGGGACCTCACTGGAAACACCATATATTTT
CASKGDLTGNTIYF
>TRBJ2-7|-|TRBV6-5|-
TGTGCCAGCAGTACCCGGCAAGAGGGGGACGAGCAGTACTTC
CASSTRQEGDEQYF
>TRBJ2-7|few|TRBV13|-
TGTGCCAGCAGCCTAAGGGTTAGTTCCTACGAGCAGTACTTC
CASSLRVSSYEQYF
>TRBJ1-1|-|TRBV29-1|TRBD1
TGCAGCGTTGTTGACAGGGGAACTGAAGCTTTCTTT
CSVVDRGTEAFF
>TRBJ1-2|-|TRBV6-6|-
TGTGCCAGCAGTTACGCAGGGGCGGTCTACACCTTC
CASSYAGAVYTF
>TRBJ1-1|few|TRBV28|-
TGTGCCAGCAGTTCGCACAGCCTGAACACTGAAGCTTTCTTT
CASSSHSLNTEAFF
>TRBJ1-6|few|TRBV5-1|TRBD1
TGCGCCAGCAGCTTAGGACAGGGATCATCCCATTCACCCCTCCACTTT
CASSLGQGSSHSPLHF
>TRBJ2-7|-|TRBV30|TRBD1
TGTGCCTGGGGAACAGGGGGCCTCTACGAGCAGTACTTC
CAWGTGGLYEQYF
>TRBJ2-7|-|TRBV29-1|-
TGCAGCGTTTCCCCGGGGGCGGGGGTCTACGAGCAGTACTTC
CSVSPGAGVYEQYF
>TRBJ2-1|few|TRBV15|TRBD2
TGTGCCACCAGGGCGGGAGTGGCCTACAATGAGCAGTTCTTC
CATRAGVAYNEQFF
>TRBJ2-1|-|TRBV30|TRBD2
TGTGCCTGTTCCCGGGGGGTAGCGGGAGTTCGGGAGCAGTTCTTC
CACSRGVAGVREQFF
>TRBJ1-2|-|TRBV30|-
TGTGCCTGGAGTGTACAAGGAGGCTACACCTTC
CAWSVQGGYTF
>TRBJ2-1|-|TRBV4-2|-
TGTGCCAGCAGCCACCGCGCGGATATTAACAATGAGCAGTTCTTC
CASSHRADINNEQFF
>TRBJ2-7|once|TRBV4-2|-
TGTGCCAGCAGCCAGTCGGTTCGGATAGACTACGAGCAGTACTTC
CASSQSVRIDYEQYF
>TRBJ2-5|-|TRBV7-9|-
TGTGCCAGCAGTCCGGGTCACGGGGTAGAGACCCAGTACTTC
CASSPGHGVETQYF
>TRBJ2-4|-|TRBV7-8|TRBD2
TGTGCCAGCAGTTCCCCGGCCAATGGCGGGGGGATGGTAAACATTCAGTACTTC
CASSSPANGGGMVNIQYF
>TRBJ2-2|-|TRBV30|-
TGTGCCTGGAGTTGGAACAGCATCGGGGAGCTGTTTTTT
CAWSWNSIGELFF
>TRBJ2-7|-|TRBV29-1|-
TGCAGCGTTGAAGGGAGTTCCCACGAGCAGTACTTC
CSVEGSSHEQYF
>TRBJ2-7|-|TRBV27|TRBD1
TGTGCCAGCACCACTCCTGCGGGGACAGGGGGCTTTGACGAGCAGTACTTC
CASTTPAGTGGFDEQYF
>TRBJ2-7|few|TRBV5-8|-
TGTGCCAGCAGCTTGGAGTTGCGAGGCGAGCAGTACTTC
CASSLELRGEQYF
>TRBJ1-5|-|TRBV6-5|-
TGTGCCAGCACCAAGGGGGGAGGGATTTCGCCCCAGCATTTT
CASTKGGGISPQHF
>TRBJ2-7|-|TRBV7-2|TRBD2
TGTGCCAGCAGCCCCCTAGCGGGAGAGTCCTACGAGCAGTACTTC
CASSPLAGESYEQYF
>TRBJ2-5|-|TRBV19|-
TGTGCCAGTAGTCTGGTAGGGGACGAGACCCAGTACTTC
CASSLVGDETQYF
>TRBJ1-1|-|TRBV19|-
TGTGCCAGTAGTCCTGCGGGTGTGAACACTGAAGCTTTCTTT
CASSPAGVNTEAFF
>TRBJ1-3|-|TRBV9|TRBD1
TGTGCCAGCAGCGTAGAGACAGGGTCTGGAAACACCATATATTTT
CASSVETGSGNTIYF
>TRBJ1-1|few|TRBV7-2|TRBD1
TGTGCCAGCAGCCAAGGGACAGGGGTAGTCACTGAAGCTTTCTTT
CASSQGTGVVTEAFF
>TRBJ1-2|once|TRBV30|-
TGTGCCCTCAGCCGGCAGTCTGGCGGCTACACCTTC
CALSRQSGGYTF
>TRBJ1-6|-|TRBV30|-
TGTGCCTGGAGTGTGGAGGCTCCGGGAAATTCACCCCTCCACTTT
CAWSVEAPGNSPLHF
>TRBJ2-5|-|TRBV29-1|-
TGCAGCGTTGAAGTAGTGGGCTCACTACAAGAGACCCAGTACTTC
CSVEVVGSLQETQYF
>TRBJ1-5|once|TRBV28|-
TGTGCCAGCAGTCGCAGGGTTAGCAATCAGCCCCAGCATTTT
CASSRRVSNQPQHF
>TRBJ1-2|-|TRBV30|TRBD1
TGTGCCTCCTCCCCGGGACAGGGTTATGGCTACACCTTC
CASSPGQGYGYTF
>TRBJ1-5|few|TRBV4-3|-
TGCGCCAGCAGCCCAGGTTTGGTCACAGAGGGGAATCAGCCCCAGCATTTT
CASSPGLVTEGNQPQHF
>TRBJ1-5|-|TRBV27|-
TGTGCCAGCAGTTCCCTCCAGGGTGCCCAGCCCCAGCATTTT
CASSSLQGAQPQHF
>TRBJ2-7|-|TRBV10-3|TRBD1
TGTGCCATCAGCCCCGGACAGGGGGCTCACGAGCAGTACTTC
CAISPGQGAHEQYF
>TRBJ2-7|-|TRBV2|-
TGTGCCAGCAGTGGAGGCCAGGCGACCTACGAGCAGTACTTC
CASSGGQATYEQYF
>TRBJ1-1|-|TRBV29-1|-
TGCAGCGTTGATGTCGTCGGGGGTTCTGAAGCTTTCTTT
CSVDVVGGSEAFF
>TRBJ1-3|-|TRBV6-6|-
TGTGCCAGCAGTTCCCACGAGACTGGAAACACCATATATTTT
CASSSHETGNTIYF
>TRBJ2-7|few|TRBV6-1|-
TGTGCCAGCACCTCGGAGGTTCCCTACGAGCAGTACTTC
CASTSEVPYEQYF
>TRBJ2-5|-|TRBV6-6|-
TGTGCCAGCAGTATGGACTCACCGTATGAGACCCAGTACTTC
CASSMDSPYETQYF
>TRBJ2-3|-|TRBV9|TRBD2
TGTGCCAGCAGCACCGGGACTAGCGACGGCACAGATACGCAGTATTTT
CASSTGTSDGTDTQYF
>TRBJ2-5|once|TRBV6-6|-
TGTGCCAGCATGGAGTTTTCGGAGACCCAGTACTTC
CASMEFSETQYF
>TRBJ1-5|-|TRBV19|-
TGTGCCAGTAGCCCATTGCAGGGGACTAGTAATCAGCCCCAGCATTTT
CASSPLQGTSNQPQHF
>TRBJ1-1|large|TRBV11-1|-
TGTGCCAGCAGCTTAAGAAACAGGGACACTGAAGCTTTCTTT
CASSLRNRDTEAFF
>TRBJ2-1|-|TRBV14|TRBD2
TGTGCCAGCGGCTTGGGGGGGTACAATGAGCAGTTCTTC
CASGLGGYNEQFF
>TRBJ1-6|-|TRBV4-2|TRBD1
TGTGCCAGCAGCCAACCGGGACAGTATAATTCACCCCTCCACTTT
CASSQPGQYNSPLHF
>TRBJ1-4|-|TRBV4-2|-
TGTGCCAGCAGCCCCAGAGATAATGAAAAACTGTTTTTT
CASSPRDNEKLFF
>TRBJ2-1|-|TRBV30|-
TGTGCCTGGACTTTGTTGGGACTCCTACACAATGAGCAGTTCTTC
CAWTLLGLLHNEQFF
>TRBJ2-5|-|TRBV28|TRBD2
TGTGCCAGCAGTTTAGTCGGGGGGAGAACCCAGTACTTC
CASSLVGGRTQYF
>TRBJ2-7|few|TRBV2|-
TGTGCCAGCGTCGGACCCCTGGGGGAGCAGTACTTC
CASVGPLGEQYF
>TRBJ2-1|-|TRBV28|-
TGTGCCAGCAGTTCGGAGAGCTCCTACAATGAGCAGTTCTTC
CASSSESSYNEQFF